The rows below give T cell receptor beta chains drawn from one sample of a study of vaccination and CD4 T cells after COVID-19. Their antigens are not known. One entry per CDR3 protein results from TCRdb running MiXCR on the PCR reads. The data show about 5,500 distinct CDR3 sequences, 35% to 50% seen once. Sequencing input: CD4+ T cells from blood, cultured in vitro. The receptors were sampled from a human donor in good health. The CDR3 runs from the conserved cysteine through the conserved F or W. The D gene is left open where the match is weak. Clone size is stated in some rows and not others, as once, few, many or a class when expanded.

j_call | v_call | cdr3_length | d_call | clone_size | cdr3_aa | cdr3_nt
TRBJ2-7 | TRBV21-1 | 22 | - | - | CASSKVGRQASRAGQGVYEQYF | TGTGCCAGCAGCAAGGTTGGCAGGCAAGCCTCAAGGGCGGGACAGGGCGTCTACGAGCAGTACTTC
TRBJ2-5 | TRBV27 | 16 | - | - | CASSNLLTNSQETQYF | TGTGCCAGCAGTAACTTGCTGACTAACTCCCAAGAGACCCAGTACTTC
TRBJ2-1 | TRBV7-3 | 15 | - | - | CASSFGLAVANEQFF | TGTGCCAGCAGCTTTGGGTTAGCAGTGGCCAATGAGCAGTTCTTC
TRBJ1-1 | TRBV7-3 | 13 | - | - | CASSKTSDTEAFF | TGTGCCAGCAGCAAAACAAGTGACACTGAAGCTTTCTTT
TRBJ1-2 | TRBV7-9 | 15 | - | - | CASMHPLGGFYGYTF | TGTGCCAGCATGCACCCCCTCGGGGGGTTCTATGGCTACACCTTC
TRBJ1-5 | TRBV2 | 12 | - | - | CASNRDNQPQHF | TGTGCCAGCAACAGGGACAATCAGCCCCAGCATTTT
TRBJ2-5 | TRBV7-9 | 15 | TRBD2 | - | CAGSPGAGRGETQYF | TGTGCCGGCAGCCCCGGGGCGGGGAGGGGAGAGACCCAGTACTTC
TRBJ1-5 | TRBV19 | 14 | - | - | CASSIRGLGQPQHF | TGTGCCAGTAGTATTCGGGGACTAGGTCAGCCCCAGCATTTT
TRBJ2-7 | TRBV20-1 | 16 | - | - | CSAREEGGGLSYEQYF | TGCAGTGCTAGAGAGGAGGGGGGGGGCCTATCCTACGAGCAGTACTTC
TRBJ1-2 | TRBV5-4 | 15 | TRBD1 | few | CASSEPGQAFYGYTF | TGTGCCAGCAGCGAACCGGGACAGGCTTTCTATGGCTACACCTTC
TRBJ1-1 | TRBV6-1 | 13 | - | few | CASSEPETERTFF | TGTGCCAGCAGTGAACCGGAGACGGAAAGGACTTTCTTT
TRBJ1-6 | TRBV6-1 | 16 | - | few | CASTSIGTGNNSPLHF | TGTGCCAGCACCTCGATCGGGACGGGAAATAATTCACCCCTCCACTTT
TRBJ2-6 | TRBV7-9 | 16 | - | - | CASSLGDNSGANVLTF | TGTGCCAGCAGCTTAGGAGACAACTCTGGGGCCAACGTCCTGACTTTC
TRBJ1-1 | TRBV6-1 | 13 | - | - | CASARGSRSEAFF | TGTGCCAGCGCCAGAGGATCTAGGTCTGAAGCTTTCTTT
TRBJ2-3 | TRBV6-5 | 17 | - | - | CASSYNYRIASTDTQYF | TGTGCCAGCAGTTACAACTACCGAATAGCGAGCACAGATACGCAGTATTTT
TRBJ1-6 | TRBV19 | 14 | - | - | CASSNGGDNSPLHF | TGTGCCAGTAGTAATGGGGGGGATAATTCACCCCTCCACTTT
TRBJ1-1 | TRBV20-1 | 12 | - | few | CSARAGPTEAFF | TGCAGTGCTAGAGCTGGCCCCACTGAAGCTTTCTTT
TRBJ2-1 | TRBV2 | 14 | - | few | CARSWIGGTNEQFF | TGTGCCAGATCCTGGATAGGCGGTACGAATGAGCAGTTCTTC
TRBJ1-2 | TRBV6-4 | 13 | - | - | CASSVRDKRGYTF | TGTGCCAGCAGTGTGCGGGACAAAAGGGGCTACACCTTC
TRBJ1-3 | TRBV7-9 | 16 | - | few | CASSTGTVGSGNTIYF | TGTGCCAGCAGCACCGGGACGGTAGGCTCTGGAAACACCATATATTTT
TRBJ2-3 | TRBV19 | 15 | - | few | CASSTTDSSTDTQYF | TGTGCCAGTAGTACGACGGACAGTAGCACAGATACGCAGTATTTT
TRBJ2-2 | TRBV7-7 | 16 | - | once | CASSLLHTANTGELFF | TGTGCCAGCAGCTTGCTACACACTGCGAACACCGGGGAGCTGTTTTTT
TRBJ2-3 | TRBV27 | 15 | - | - | CASSFGGRYADTQYF | TGTGCCAGCAGTTTTGGGGGGAGGTATGCAGATACGCAGTATTTT
TRBJ2-3 | TRBV11-3 | 15 | TRBD2 | - | CASSFSGGPTDTQYF | TGTGCCAGCAGCTTTTCGGGGGGGCCAACAGATACGCAGTATTTT
TRBJ2-5 | TRBV5-1 | 15 | - | few | CASSRGQGPQETQYF | TGCGCCAGCAGCCGAGGTCAGGGACCCCAAGAGACCCAGTACTTC
TRBJ2-7 | TRBV25-1 | 14 | - | - | CASSDPNGDYEQYF | TGTGCCAGCAGTGATCCAAATGGGGACTACGAGCAGTACTTC
TRBJ1-2 | TRBV29-1 | 13 | TRBD1 | - | CSATGTANYGYTF | TGCAGCGCGACAGGGACCGCTAACTATGGCTACACCTTC
TRBJ2-5 | TRBV11-1 | 16 | TRBD2 | - | CASSYRAGAHQETQYF | TGTGCCAGCAGTTACCGAGCGGGGGCGCACCAAGAGACCCAGTACTTC
TRBJ2-7 | TRBV20-1 | 14 | TRBD2 | medium-sized | CSARLAGGLYEQYF | TGCAGTGCTAGACTAGCGGGGGGATTATACGAGCAGTACTTC
TRBJ1-1 | TRBV7-9 | 13 | - | few | CASSQGQNTEAFF | TGTGCCAGCAGCCAAGGACAGAACACTGAAGCTTTCTTT
TRBJ2-3 | TRBV6-4 | 14 | TRBD2 | - | CASSGTSGADTQYF | TGTGCCAGCAGTGGGACTAGCGGGGCAGATACGCAGTATTTT
TRBJ1-1 | TRBV7-3 | 13 | - | once | CASSLRAATEAFF | TGTGCCAGCAGCTTAAGGGCCGCCACTGAAGCTTTCTTT
TRBJ1-2 | TRBV4-2 | 18 | - | - | CASSPVTSRWVDVYGYTF | TGTGCCAGCAGCCCTGTGACATCCAGGTGGGTGGATGTCTATGGCTACACCTTC
TRBJ1-1 | TRBV9 | 14 | TRBD1 | few | CASSVGQGRTEAFF | TGTGCCAGCAGCGTAGGACAGGGAAGGACTGAAGCTTTCTTT
TRBJ1-5 | TRBV27 | 16 | TRBD1 | medium-sized | CASSPNRGRGNQPQHF | TGTGCCAGCAGTCCCAACAGGGGTCGTGGCAATCAGCCCCAGCATTTT
TRBJ1-6 | TRBV10-3 | 13 | - | few | CAISEGLNSPLHF | TGTGCCATCAGTGAGGGGCTCAATTCACCCCTCCACTTT
TRBJ2-3 | TRBV7-6 | 16 | - | - | CASSLAPAGSTDTQYF | TGTGCCAGCAGCTTAGCGCCGGCGGGAAGCACAGATACGCAGTATTTT
TRBJ2-5 | TRBV19 | 14 | TRBD1 | - | CASSPQGAKETQYF | TGTGCCAGTAGTCCCCAGGGGGCGAAGGAGACCCAGTACTTC